Detailed here is one T cell receptor beta chain. Its specificity is unknown. Treatment: roughly nine-day PBMC culture with coronavirus spike peptide pools or control peptides (ViraFEST assay). Trimming stripped 5 bases from V and 6 bases from J, with 13 bases between. This CDR3 is 13 amino acids long. Per germline, CDR1 SGHNT and CDR2 YENEEA. An Oncomine TCR Beta short-read assay was used to sequence the DNA from cultured CD4+ T cells. TCRdb ran MiXCR on the PCR reads and lists one entry per CDR3 protein. Among about 15,000 distinct CDR3 sequences listed, approximately 53% were seen once. The sample originates from a study of vaccination and CD4 T cells after COVID-19. As for the study in general: Post-COVID draws followed diagnosis by a median roughly 93 days (range 35 to 161).

The specimen was CD4+ T cells from blood, cultured in vitro, collected before SARS-CoV-2 vaccination. The V gene is TRBV11-3, the J gene TRBJ1-2, with D perhaps matching TRBD1 (6 bases). This receptor was obtained from a human donor who had recovered from COVID-19. CDR3 DNA: TGTGCCAGCAGCCTCACAGGGAGTCATGGCTACACCTTC. It specifies CASSLTGSHGYTF.